This is a list of T cell receptor beta chains from one sample in a study of shared clonotypes between healthy human individuals. Only in-frame clones appear in the TCRdb table, and some are missing; sequencing was by immunoSEQ multiplex PCR. This sample carries some 2,100,000 clones, about 92% of them seen once, and the ten largest clones take 1.5% to 2%. Sequencing used naive CD8+ T cells from PBMCs. The receptors originated from a young man in good health. Some clones in this sample may be carry-over from other donors' samples. The conserved cysteine and the conserved F or W are not part of the CDR3 here.

V gene	J gene	CDR3 protein
TRBV5-1	TRBJ1-2	ASTIPAKGGGYT
TRBV7-9	TRBJ2-7	ASSLTSYEQY
TRBV27	TRBJ2-7	ASSLSTGTPYEQY
TRBV19	TRBJ1-2	ASSPRGEKDLALY
TRBV7-2	TRBJ2-1	ASSSPGTSGYNEQF
TRBV4-1	TRBJ2-7	ASSPQLGFYEQY
TRBV18	TRBJ1-2	ASSPAKGDGYT
TRBV7-9	TRBJ2-7	ASSPGGDYEQY
TRBV27	TRBJ2-7	ASSSGQGAYEQY
TRBV4-1	TRBJ2-7	ASSHFGGAYSYEQY
TRBV7-9	TRBJ2-7	ASSLDRGYYEQY
TRBV10-3	TRBJ1-3	AISQDLSGNTIY
TRBV9	TRBJ2-7	ASSAVGGAYYEQY
TRBV19	TRBJ1-5	ASIADRDSNQPQH
TRBV6-5	TRBJ2-7	ASTYRGSYEQY
TRBV27	TRBJ1-1	ASSYKPSQWMNTEAF
TRBV7-9	TRBJ1-2	ASSLEVGGDGYT
TRBV11-3	TRBJ2-5	ASSSSGSGRGETQY
TRBV18	TRBJ2-7	ASSPTALSSYEQY
TRBV10-2	TRBJ1-5	ASRDTVSQPQH
TRBV9	TRBJ1-1	ASSPRANTEAF
TRBV4-1	TRBJ2-1	ASSPGRVNNEQF
TRBV28	TRBJ2-1	ASSLRSGSSYNEQF
TRBV5-1	TRBJ1-1	ASSLAGDEAF
TRBV27	TRBJ2-1	ASGTVPSLTGEQF
TRBV18	TRBJ2-7	ASSFPGSISDEQY
TRBV18	TRBJ2-3	ASSPDRGKDTQY
TRBV7-9	TRBJ2-7	ASSLKWSYEQY
TRBV9	TRBJ2-7	ASIPLAGGPFYEQY
TRBV7-9	TRBJ2-1	ASSSSREGDEQF
TRBV7-9	TRBJ2-7	ASSLVTGPYEQY
TRBV30	TRBJ2-7	AWDSGLSAEQY
TRBV6-6	TRBJ1-1	ASSYRVDTEAF
TRBV19	TRBJ2-3	ASRTANTDTQY
TRBV5-1	TRBJ2-2	ASSLGRQGANTGELF
TRBV5-1	TRBJ1-2	ASSLAGFLGYGYT
TRBV11-3	TRBJ2-7	ASSPSRGQIPYEQY
TRBV21-1	TRBJ1-1	ASSLRQQTEAF
TRBV7-2	TRBJ2-1	ASSLDGAVRLNHEQF
TRBV11-2	TRBJ2-3	ASSKNDGSHRSTDTQY
TRBV6-6	TRBJ2-2	ASSYSMGDGELF
TRBV7-9	TRBJ1-2	ASSAQPGTLGYGYT
TRBV18	TRBJ1-1	ASSAIRGRSSNAEAF
TRBV4-3	TRBJ2-1	ASSHGTGLVEQF
TRBV28	TRBJ2-7	ASSGLAGGRGHEQY